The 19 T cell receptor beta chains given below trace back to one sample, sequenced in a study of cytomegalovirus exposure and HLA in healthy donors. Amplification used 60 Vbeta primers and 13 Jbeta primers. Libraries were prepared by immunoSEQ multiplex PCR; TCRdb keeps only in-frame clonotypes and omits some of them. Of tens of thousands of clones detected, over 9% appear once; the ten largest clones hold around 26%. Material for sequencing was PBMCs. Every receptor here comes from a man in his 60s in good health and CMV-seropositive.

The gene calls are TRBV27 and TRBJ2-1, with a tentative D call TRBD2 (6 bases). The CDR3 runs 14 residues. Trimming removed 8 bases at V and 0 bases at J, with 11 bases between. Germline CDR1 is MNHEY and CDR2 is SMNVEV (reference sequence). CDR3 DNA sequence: TGTGCCAGCTCGCGGGGACCCTCCTACAATGAGCAGTTCTTC. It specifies CASSRGPSYNEQFF.

The CDR3 DNA is TGTGCCAGCAGTCCCCATAGCAATCAGCCCCAGCATTTT. This gives the protein CASSPHSNQPQHF. The V and J genes are TRBV28 and TRBJ1-5; D gene ambiguous. The CDR3 runs to 13 residues. V lost 5 bases, J lost 0 bases, and 5 bases lay in between. Germline V CDR1 and CDR2: MDHEN, SYDVKM.

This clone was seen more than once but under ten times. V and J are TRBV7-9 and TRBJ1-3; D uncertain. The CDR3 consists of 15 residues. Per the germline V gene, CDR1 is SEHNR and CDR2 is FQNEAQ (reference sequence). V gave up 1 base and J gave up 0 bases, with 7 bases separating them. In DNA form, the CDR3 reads TGTGCCAGCAGCTTAGACTTCCACTCTGGAAACACCATATATTTT. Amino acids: CASSLDFHSGNTIYF.

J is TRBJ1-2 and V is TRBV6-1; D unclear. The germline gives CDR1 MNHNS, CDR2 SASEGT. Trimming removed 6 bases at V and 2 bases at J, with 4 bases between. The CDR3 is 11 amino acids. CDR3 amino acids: CASSLNYGYTF. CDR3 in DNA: TGTGCCAGCAGCCTAAACTATGGCTACACCTTC.

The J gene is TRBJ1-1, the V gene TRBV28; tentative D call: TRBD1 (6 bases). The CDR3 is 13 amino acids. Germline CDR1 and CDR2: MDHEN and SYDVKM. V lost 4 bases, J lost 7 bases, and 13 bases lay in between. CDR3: CASSSDRPVEAFF. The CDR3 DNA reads TGTGCCAGCAGTTCCGACAGGCCAGTTGAAGCTTTCTTT.

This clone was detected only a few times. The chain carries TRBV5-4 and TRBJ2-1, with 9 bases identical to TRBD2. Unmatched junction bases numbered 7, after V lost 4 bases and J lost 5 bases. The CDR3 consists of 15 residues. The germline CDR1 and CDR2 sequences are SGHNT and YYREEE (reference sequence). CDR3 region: CASSETSGPHNEQFF. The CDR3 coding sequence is TGTGCCAGCAGCGAAACTAGCGGGCCCCACAATGAGCAGTTCTTC.

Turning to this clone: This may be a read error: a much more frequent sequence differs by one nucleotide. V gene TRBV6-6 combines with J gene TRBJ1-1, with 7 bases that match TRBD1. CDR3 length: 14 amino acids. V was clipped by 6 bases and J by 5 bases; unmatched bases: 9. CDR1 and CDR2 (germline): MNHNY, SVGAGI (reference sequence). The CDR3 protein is CASSPGQTKTEAFF. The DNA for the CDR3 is TGTGCCAGCAGCCCGGGACAGACGAAAACTGAAGCTTTCTTT.

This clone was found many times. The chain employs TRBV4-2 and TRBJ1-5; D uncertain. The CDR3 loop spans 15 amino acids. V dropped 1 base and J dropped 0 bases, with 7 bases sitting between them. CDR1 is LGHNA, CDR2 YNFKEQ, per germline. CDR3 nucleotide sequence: TGTGCCAGCAGCCAAGGGACTGATAGCAATCAGCCCCAGCATTTT. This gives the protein CASSQGTDSNQPQHF.

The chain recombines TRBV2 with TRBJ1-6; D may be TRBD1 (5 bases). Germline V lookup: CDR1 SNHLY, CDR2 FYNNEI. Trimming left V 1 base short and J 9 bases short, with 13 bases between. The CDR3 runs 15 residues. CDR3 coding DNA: TGTGCCAGCAGTGAAGGGTTCCAGGGTGGTTCACCCCTCCACTTT. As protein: CASSEGFQGGSPLHF. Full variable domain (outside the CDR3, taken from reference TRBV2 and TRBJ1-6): EPEVTQTPSHQVTQMGQEVILRCVPISNHLYFYWYRQILGQKVEFLVSFYNNEISEKSEIFDDQFSVERPDGSNFTLKIRSTKLEDSAMYFCASSEGFQGGSPLHFGNGTRLTVT.

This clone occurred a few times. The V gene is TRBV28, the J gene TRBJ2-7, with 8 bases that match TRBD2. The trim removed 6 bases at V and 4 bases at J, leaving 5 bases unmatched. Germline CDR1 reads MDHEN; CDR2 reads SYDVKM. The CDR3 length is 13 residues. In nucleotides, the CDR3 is TGTGCCAGCAGACCGAGCGGGAGATACGAGCAGTACTTC. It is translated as CASRPSGRYEQYF.

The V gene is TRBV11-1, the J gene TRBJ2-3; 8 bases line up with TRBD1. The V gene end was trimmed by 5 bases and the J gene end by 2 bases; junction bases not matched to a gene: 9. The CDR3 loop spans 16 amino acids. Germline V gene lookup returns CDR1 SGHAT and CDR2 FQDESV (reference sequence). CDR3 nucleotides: TGTGCCAGCAGCCCCAGGACAGGGCCGACCACAGATACGCAGTATTTT. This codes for CASSPRTGPTTDTQYF. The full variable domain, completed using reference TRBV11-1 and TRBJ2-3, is EAEVAQSPRYKITEKSQAVAFWCDPISGHATLYWYRQILGQGPELLVQFQDESVVDDSQLPKDRFSAERLKGVDSTLKIQPAELGDSAMYLCASSPRTGPTTDTQYFGPGTRLTVL.

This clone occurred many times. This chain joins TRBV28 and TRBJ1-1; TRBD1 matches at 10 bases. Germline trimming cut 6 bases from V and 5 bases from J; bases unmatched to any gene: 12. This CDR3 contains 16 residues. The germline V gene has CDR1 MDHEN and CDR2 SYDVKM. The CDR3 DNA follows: TGTGCCAGCAGCATGACAGGGGGCGGGGGAGGGACTGAAGCTTTCTTT. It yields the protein CASSMTGGGGGTEAFF.

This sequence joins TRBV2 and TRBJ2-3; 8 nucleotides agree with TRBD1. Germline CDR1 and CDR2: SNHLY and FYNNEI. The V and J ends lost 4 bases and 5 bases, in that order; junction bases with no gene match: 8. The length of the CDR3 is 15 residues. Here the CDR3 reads CASSVQGVIEDTQYF. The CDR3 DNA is TGTGCCAGCAGTGTACAGGGGGTGATAGAAGATACGCAGTATTTT.

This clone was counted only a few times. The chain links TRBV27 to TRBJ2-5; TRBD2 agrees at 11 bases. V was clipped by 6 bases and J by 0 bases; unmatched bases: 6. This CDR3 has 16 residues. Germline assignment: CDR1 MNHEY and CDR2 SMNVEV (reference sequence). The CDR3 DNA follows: TGTGCCAGCAGCTGGACTAGCGGGTTCCACCAAGAGACCCAGTACTTC. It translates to CASSWTSGFHQETQYF.

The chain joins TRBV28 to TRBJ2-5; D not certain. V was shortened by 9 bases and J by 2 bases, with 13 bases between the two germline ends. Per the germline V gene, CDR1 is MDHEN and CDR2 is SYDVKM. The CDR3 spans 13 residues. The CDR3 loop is CASSPAAQETQYF. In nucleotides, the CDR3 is TGTGCCAGTAGCCCCGCGGCACAAGAGACCCAGTACTTC.

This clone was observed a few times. CDR3: CASSPRPEAFF. In DNA, the CDR3 is TGTGCCAGCAGCCCTAGGCCTGAAGCTTTCTTT. The rearrangement joins TRBV7-2 to TRBJ1-1; D uncertain. Trimming pared 5 bases from V and 6 bases from J, leaving 7 bases between. This CDR3 spans 11 amino acids. CDR1 is SGHTA and CDR2 is FQGNSA in the germline V gene.

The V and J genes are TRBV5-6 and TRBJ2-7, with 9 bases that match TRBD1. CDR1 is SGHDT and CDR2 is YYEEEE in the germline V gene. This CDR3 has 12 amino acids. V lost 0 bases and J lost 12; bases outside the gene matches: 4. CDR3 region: CASSLGGTGWYV. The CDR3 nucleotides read TGTGCCAGCAGCTTGGGGGGGACAGGGTGGTACGTC.

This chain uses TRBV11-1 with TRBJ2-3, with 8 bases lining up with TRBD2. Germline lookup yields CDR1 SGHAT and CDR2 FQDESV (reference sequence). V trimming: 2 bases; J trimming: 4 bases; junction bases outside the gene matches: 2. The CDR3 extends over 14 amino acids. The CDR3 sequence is CASSLSGGPDTQYF. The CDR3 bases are TGTGCCAGCAGCTTATCGGGAGGGCCAGATACGCAGTATTTT.

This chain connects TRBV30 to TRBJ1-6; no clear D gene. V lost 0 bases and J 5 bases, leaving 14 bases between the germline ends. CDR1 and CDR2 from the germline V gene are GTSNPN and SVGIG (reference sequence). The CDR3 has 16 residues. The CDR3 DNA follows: TGTGCCTGGAGTGTACGAGGGATCATGGATAATTCACCCCTCCACTTT. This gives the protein CAWSVRGIMDNSPLHF.